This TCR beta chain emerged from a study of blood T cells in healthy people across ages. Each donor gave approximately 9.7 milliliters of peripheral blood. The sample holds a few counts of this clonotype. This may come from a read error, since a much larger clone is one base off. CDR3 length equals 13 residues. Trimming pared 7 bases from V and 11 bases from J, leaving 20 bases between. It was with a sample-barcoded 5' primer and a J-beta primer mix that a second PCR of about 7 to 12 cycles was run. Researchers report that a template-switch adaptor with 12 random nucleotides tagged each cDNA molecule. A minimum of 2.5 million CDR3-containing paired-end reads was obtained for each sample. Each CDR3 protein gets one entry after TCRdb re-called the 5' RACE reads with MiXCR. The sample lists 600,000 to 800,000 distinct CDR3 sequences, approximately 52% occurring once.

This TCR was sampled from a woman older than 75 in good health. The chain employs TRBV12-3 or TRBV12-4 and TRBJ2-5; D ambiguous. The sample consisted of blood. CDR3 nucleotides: TGTGCCAGCAATCGGGCTACGAGGAATGAGCAGTACTTC. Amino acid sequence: CASNRATRNEQYF.